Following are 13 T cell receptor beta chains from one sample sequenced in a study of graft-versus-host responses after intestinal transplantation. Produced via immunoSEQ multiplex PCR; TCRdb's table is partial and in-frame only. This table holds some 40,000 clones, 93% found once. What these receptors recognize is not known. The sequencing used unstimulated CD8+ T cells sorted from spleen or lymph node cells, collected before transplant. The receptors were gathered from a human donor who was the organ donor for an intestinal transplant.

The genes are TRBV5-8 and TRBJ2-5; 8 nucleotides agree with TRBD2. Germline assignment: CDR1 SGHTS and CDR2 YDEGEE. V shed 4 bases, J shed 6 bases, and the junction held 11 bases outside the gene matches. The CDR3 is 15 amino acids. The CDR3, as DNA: TGTGCCAGCAGCCCCCCGGGAGGGGGTTGGAAGACCCAGTACTTC. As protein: CASSPPGGGWKTQYF.

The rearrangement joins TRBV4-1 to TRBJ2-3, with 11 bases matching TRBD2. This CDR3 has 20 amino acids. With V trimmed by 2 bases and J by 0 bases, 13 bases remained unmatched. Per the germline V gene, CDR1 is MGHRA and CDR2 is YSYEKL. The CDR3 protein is CASSQLVAGGDSTSTDTQYF. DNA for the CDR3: TGCGCCAGCAGCCAATTGGTAGCGGGAGGGGATTCTACTAGCACAGATACGCAGTATTTT.

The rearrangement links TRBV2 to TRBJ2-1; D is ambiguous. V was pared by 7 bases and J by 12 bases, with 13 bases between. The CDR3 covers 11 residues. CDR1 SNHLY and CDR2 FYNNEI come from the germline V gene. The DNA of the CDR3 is TGTGCCAGCATAGTGGGTTGGGGGCAGTTCTTC. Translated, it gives CASIVGWGQFF.

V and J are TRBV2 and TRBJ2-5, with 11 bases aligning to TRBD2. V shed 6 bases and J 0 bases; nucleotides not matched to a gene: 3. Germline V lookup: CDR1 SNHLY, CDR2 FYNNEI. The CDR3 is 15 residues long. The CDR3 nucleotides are TGTGCCAGCAGGTGGACTAGCGGGTACCAAGAGACCCAGTACTTC. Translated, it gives CASRWTSGYQETQYF.

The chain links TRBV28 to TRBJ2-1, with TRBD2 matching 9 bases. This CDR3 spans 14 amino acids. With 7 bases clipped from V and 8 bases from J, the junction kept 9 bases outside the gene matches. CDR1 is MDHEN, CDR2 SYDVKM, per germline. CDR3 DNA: TGTGCCAGCAAAGCTAGCGGGATAGTGGATGAGCAGTTCTTC. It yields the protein CASKASGIVDEQFF.

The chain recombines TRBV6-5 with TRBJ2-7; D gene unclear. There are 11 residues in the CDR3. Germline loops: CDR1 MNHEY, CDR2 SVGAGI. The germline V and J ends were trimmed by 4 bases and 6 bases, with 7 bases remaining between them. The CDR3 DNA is TGTGCCAGCAGTTGGAGTCGCGAGCAGTACTTC. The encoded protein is CASSWSREQYF.

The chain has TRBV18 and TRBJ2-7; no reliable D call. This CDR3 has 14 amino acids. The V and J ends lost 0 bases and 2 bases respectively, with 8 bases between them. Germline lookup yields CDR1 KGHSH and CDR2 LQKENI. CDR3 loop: CASSPPGRPYEQYF. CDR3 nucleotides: TGTGCCAGCTCACCACCGGGCCGACCCTACGAGCAGTACTTC. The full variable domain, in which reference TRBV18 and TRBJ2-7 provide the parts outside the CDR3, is NAGVMQNPRHLVRRRGQEARLRCSPMKGHSHVYWYRQLPEEGLKFMVYLQKENIIDESGMPKERFSAEFPKEGPSILRIQQVVRGDSAAYFCASSPPGRPYEQYFGPGTRLTVT.

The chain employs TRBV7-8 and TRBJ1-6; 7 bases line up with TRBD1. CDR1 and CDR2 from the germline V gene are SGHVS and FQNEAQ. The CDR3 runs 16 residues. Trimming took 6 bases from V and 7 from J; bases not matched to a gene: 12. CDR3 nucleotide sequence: TGTGCCAGCAGTCAATCGCCGGGACAGTTAAATTCACCCCTCCACTTT. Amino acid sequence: CASSQSPGQLNSPLHF.

CDR3 nucleotide sequence: TGCGCCAGCAGCCAAGCCTCGGGGGGGTGGGCTTTCTTT. Translating gives CASSQASGGWAFF. This chain uses TRBV4-1 with TRBJ1-1, with D possibly being TRBD1 (5 bases). The CDR3 totals 13 residues. CDR1 and CDR2 from the germline V gene are MGHRA and YSYEKL. V lost 1 base and J 11 bases, leaving 14 bases between the germline ends.

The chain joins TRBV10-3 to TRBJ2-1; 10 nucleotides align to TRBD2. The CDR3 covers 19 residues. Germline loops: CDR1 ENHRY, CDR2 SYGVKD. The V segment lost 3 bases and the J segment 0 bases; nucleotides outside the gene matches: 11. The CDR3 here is CAISDPLAGVASSYNEQFF. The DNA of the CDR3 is TGTGCCATCAGTGATCCCCTAGCGGGAGTAGCCAGCTCCTACAATGAGCAGTTCTTC.

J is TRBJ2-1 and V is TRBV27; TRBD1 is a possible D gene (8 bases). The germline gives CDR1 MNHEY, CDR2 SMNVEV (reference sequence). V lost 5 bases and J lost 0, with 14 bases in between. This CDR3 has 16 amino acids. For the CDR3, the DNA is TGTGCCAGCAGTCACAGGGGGGGGAGCTCCTACAATGAGCAGTTCTTC. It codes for CASSHRGGSSYNEQFF.

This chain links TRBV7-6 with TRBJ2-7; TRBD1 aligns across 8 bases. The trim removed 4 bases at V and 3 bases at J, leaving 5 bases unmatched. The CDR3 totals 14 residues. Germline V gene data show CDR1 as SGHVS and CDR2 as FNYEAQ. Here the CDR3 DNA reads TGTGCCAGCAGCTCCGGGACAGGTCTCTACGAGCAGTACTTC. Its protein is CASSSGTGLYEQYF.

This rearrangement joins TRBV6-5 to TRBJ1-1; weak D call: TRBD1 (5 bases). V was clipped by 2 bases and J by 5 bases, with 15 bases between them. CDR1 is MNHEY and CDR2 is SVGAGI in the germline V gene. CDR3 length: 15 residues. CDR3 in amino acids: CASSYGFGGLTEAFF. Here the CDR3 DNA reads TGTGCCAGCAGTTACGGGTTCGGGGGGTTGACTGAAGCTTTCTTT.